These 15 T cell receptor beta chains originate from one sample sequenced in a study of blood T cell repertoires in COVID-19. Libraries were prepared by immunoSEQ multiplex PCR; TCRdb keeps only in-frame clonotypes and omits some of them. The sample carries about 310,000 clones, around 86% recorded once. The source material was peripheral blood. All receptors derive from a man aged 50-60 years with active or convalescent COVID-19.

The chain employs TRBV6-2 or TRBV6-3 and TRBJ1-1; the D is unclear. The CDR3 consists of 13 residues. V lost 8 bases, J lost 3 bases, and 13 bases lay in between. Germline CDR1 MNHEY, CDR2 SVGEGT. CDR3: CASRRRQDTEAFF. In DNA form, the CDR3 reads TGTGCCAGCCGCCGGCGGCAAGACACTGAAGCTTTCTTT.

Concerning this clone: Other DNA sequences within the sample encode an identical CDR3. This chain connects TRBV9 to TRBJ1-1, with D unresolved. Germline V gene sequence: CDR1 SGDLS, CDR2 YYNGEE. Trimming stripped 0 bases from V and 5 bases from J, with 8 bases between. The CDR3 is 13 residues long. In DNA form, the CDR3 reads TGTGCCAGCAGCGTAGGGGCGGGGACTGAAGCTTTCTTT. It specifies CASSVGAGTEAFF.

This chain joins TRBV19 and TRBJ2-5; 8 positions match TRBD2. The CDR3 contains 14 residues. The V and J ends lost 4 bases and 5 bases, in that order; junction bases with no gene match: 6. The V gene's germline CDR1 is LNHDA and CDR2 SQIVND (reference sequence). The DNA of the CDR3 is TGTGCCAGTAGTAACCGGGGGGGCGATGAGACCCAGTACTTC. Translating gives CASSNRGGDETQYF.

The chain carries TRBV19 and TRBJ1-1; 7 nucleotides match TRBD1. V lost 0 bases, J lost 5 bases, and 3 bases stayed unmatched. The CDR3 is 14 amino acids. Germline lookup yields CDR1 LNHDA and CDR2 SQIVND (reference sequence). This CDR3 reads CASSIDGRGTEAFF. DNA of the CDR3: TGTGCCAGTAGTATAGATGGCAGGGGGACTGAAGCTTTCTTT.

Points on this clone: The identical CDR3 is also encoded by other nucleotide sequences in the sample. This sequence joins TRBV15 and TRBJ1-2; 11 bases align to TRBD1. This CDR3 region has 14 residues. J lost 4 bases, V lost 3 bases, and 1 base had no gene match. Germline V gene sequence: CDR1 LNHNV, CDR2 YYDKDF (reference sequence). The CDR3 region is CATSRGQGVYGYTF. The CDR3 nucleotides read TGTGCCACCAGCAGGGGACAGGGGGTCTATGGCTACACCTTC.

Only one count was recorded for this clone. The chain joins TRBV19 to TRBJ1-3; D uncertain. CDR3 length equals 14 residues. V lost 10 bases and J lost 0, with 13 bases in between. Germline CDR1 is LNHDA and CDR2 is SQIVND (reference sequence). CDR3 region: CATKDGSSGNTIYF. For the CDR3, the DNA is TGTGCCACAAAAGACGGGAGCTCTGGAAACACCATATATTTT.

The chain links TRBV21-1 to TRBJ2-7; no DNA check was done on the table's D call, TRBD2. TRBV21-1 has pseudogene status. The CDR3 spans 17 residues. This CDR3 reads CASSKGSSGISSYEQYF. The CDR3 DNA sequence: TGTGCCAGCAGCAAGGGGTCGAGCGGGATCAGCTCCTACGAGCAGTACTTC.

This chain joins TRBV28 and TRBJ2-5, with D perhaps TRBD2 (6 bases). This CDR3 is 17 amino acids long. The germline gives CDR1 MDHEN, CDR2 SYDVKM. V was trimmed by 2 bases and J by 5 bases, leaving 21 bases between them. CDR3 region: CASSLVAADNSGETQYF. CDR3 DNA: TGTGCCAGCAGTTTAGTAGCGGCCGATAATTCAGGGGAGACCCAGTACTTC. The full variable domain, completed using reference TRBV28 and TRBJ2-5, is DVKVTQSSRYLVKRTGEKVFLECVQDMDHENMFWYRQDPGLGLRLIYFSYDVKMKEKGDIPEGYSVSREKKERFSLILESASTNQTSMYLCASSLVAADNSGETQYFGPGTRLLVL.

V and J are TRBV4-1 and TRBJ1-2; D is uncertain. CDR3 size: 15 residues. Trimming cost V 0 bases and J 7 bases, with 15 bases left between them. Germline V CDR1 and CDR2: MGHRA, YSYEKL. Here the CDR3 DNA reads TGCGCCAGCAGCCAAGATCAGCTCAAGACAAGTGGCTACACCTTC. Translating gives CASSQDQLKTSGYTF.

V and J are TRBV7-3 and TRBJ2-5; 7 nucleotides align to TRBD2. J gave up 5 bases and V 0 bases, and 9 bases lay outside the gene matches. The CDR3 is 16 amino acids. CDR1 is SGHTA, CDR2 FQGTGA, per germline. CDR3 sequence (DNA): TGTGCCAGCAGCTTAACGCGTAGCGGGCGGGGGGAGACCCAGTACTTC. Its translation: CASSLTRSGRGETQYF.

The rearrangement uses TRBV19 and TRBJ1-5; 11 bases are shared with TRBD1. The J segment lost 7 bases and the V segment lost 6 bases, leaving 5 bases of the junction unmatched. The CDR3 covers 14 residues. Germline assignment: CDR1 LNHDA and CDR2 SQIVND (reference sequence). In DNA, the CDR3 is TGTGCCAGTAGGGGACAGGGGGGTTTCCAGCCCCAGCATTTT. It encodes CASRGQGGFQPQHF.

The chain couples TRBV2 to TRBJ2-3; tentative D call: TRBD1 (6 bases). V lost 2 bases and J lost 6, with 12 bases in between. This CDR3 has 14 residues. CDR1 SNHLY and CDR2 FYNNEI come from the germline V gene. This CDR3 reads CASSEITGRDTQYF. CDR3 coding DNA: TGTGCCAGCAGTGAAATAACAGGGCGCGATACGCAGTATTTT.

V is TRBV30 and J is TRBJ2-3; the D gene is possibly TRBD1 (6 bases). V was clipped by 1 base and J by 8 bases, with 10 bases between them. This CDR3 has 12 residues. Per germline, CDR1 GTSNPN and CDR2 SVGIG (reference sequence). The CDR3 here is CAWSAIGGTQYF. The CDR3 coding sequence is TGTGCCTGGAGTGCTATAGGGGGTACGCAGTATTTT.

This sequence joins TRBV3-1 (or the pseudogene TRBV3-2) and TRBJ1-5; D remains unclear. V shed 4 bases and J shed 0 bases, with 7 bases lying between them. CDR1 is LGHDT, CDR2 YNNKEL, per germline (reference sequence). The CDR3 has 14 residues. CDR3 sequence (DNA): TGTGCCAGCAGCCGAGGTCGTAGCAATCAGCCCCAGCATTTT. It encodes CASSRGRSNQPQHF.

J is TRBJ1-5 and V is TRBV2; 7 bases agree with TRBD1. With V trimmed by 7 bases and J by 5 bases, 5 bases remained unmatched. The germline V gene encodes CDR1 SNHLY and CDR2 FYNNEI. This CDR3 spans 13 amino acids. The CDR3 here is CASTGQYDQPQHF. Here the CDR3 DNA reads TGTGCCAGCACGGGACAGTACGATCAGCCCCAGCATTTT. Looking up the rest from reference TRBV2 and TRBJ1-5 gives the full variable domain: EPEVTQTPSHQVTQMGQEVILRCVPISNHLYFYWYRQILGQKVEFLVSFYNNEISEKSEIFDDQFSVERPDGSNFTLKIRSTKLEDSAMYFCASTGQYDQPQHFGDGTRLSIL.